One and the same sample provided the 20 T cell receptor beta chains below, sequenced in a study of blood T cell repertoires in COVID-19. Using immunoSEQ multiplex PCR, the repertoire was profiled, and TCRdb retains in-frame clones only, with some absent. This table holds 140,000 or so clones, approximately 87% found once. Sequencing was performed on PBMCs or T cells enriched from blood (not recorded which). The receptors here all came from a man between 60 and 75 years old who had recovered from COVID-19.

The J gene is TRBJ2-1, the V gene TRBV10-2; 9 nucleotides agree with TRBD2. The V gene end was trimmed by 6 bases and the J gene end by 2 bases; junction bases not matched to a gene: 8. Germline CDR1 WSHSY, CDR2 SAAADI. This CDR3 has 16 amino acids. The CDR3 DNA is TGCGCCAGCAGCGACTTAGCGGGGGAAACCTACAATGAGCAGTTCTTC. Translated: CASSDLAGETYNEQFF.

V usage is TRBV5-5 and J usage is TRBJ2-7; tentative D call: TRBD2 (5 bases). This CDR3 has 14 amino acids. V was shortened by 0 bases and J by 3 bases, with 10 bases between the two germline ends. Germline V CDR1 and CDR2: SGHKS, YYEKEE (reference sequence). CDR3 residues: CASSLALDIYEQYF. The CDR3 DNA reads TGTGCCAGCAGCTTGGCACTAGATATCTACGAGCAGTACTTC.

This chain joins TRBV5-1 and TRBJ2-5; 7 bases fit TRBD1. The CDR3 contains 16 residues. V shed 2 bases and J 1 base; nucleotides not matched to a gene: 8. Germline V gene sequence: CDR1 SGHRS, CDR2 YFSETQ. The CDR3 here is CASSLRTGGAQETQYF. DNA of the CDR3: TGCGCCAGCAGCTTAAGGACAGGTGGGGCCCAAGAGACCCAGTACTTC.

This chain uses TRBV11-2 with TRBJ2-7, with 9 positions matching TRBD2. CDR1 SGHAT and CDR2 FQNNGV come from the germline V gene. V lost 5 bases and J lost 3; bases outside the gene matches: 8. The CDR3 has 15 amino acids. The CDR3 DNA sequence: TGTGCCAGCAGCCTTGCCGGGACTAGCTTCTACGAGCAGTACTTC. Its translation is CASSLAGTSFYEQYF.

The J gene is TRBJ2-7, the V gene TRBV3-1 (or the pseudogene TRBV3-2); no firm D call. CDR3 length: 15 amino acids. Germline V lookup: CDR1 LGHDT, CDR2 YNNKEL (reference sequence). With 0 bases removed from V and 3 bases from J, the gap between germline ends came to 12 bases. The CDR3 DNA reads TGTGCCAGCAGCCAAGATCTTCTGAGTGGCTACGAGCAGTACTTC. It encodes CASSQDLLSGYEQYF.

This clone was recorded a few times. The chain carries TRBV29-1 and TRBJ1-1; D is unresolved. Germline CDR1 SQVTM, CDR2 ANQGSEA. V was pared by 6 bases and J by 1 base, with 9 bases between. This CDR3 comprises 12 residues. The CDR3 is CSVQEGNTEAFF. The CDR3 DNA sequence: TGCAGCGTCCAGGAAGGGAACACTGAAGCTTTCTTT.

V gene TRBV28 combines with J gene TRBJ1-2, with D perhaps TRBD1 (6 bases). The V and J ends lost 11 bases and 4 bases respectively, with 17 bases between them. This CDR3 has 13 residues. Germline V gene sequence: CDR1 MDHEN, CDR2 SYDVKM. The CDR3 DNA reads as TGTGCCGCGGGGAGGGGCAGGGGCTATGGCTACACCTTC. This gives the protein CAAGRGRGYGYTF.

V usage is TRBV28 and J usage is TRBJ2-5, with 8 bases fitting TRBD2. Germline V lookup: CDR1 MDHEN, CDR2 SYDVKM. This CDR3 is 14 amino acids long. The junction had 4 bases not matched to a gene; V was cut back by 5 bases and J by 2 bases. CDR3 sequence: CASSPSGGQETQYF. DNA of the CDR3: TGTGCCAGCAGTCCCAGCGGGGGACAAGAGACCCAGTACTTC.

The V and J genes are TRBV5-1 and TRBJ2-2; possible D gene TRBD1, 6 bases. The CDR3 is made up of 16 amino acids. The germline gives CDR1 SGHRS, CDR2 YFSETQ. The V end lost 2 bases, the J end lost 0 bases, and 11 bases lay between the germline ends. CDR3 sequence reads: CASSLMDSSNTGELFF. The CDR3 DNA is TGCGCCAGCAGCTTAATGGACAGCTCGAACACCGGGGAGCTGTTTTTT.

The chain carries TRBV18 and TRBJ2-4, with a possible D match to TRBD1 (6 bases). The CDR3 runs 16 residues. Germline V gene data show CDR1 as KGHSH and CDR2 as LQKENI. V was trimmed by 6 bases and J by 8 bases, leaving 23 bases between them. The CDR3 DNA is TGTGCCAGCTCCCCTACGTGGACAGCCTCGGCGGACATTCAGTACTTC. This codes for CASSPTWTASADIQYF.

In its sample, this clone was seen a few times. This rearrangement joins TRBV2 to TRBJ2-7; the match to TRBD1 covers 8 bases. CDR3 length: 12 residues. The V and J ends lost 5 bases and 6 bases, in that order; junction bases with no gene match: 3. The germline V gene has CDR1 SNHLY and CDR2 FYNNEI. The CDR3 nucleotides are TGTGCCAGCAGTAGGACAGGGATCGAGCAGTACTTC. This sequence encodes CASSRTGIEQYF.

CDR3 loop: CASAIGAGELFF. For the CDR3, the DNA is TGTGCCAGTGCGATCGGGGCCGGGGAGCTGTTTTTT. The V and J genes are TRBV19 and TRBJ2-2; D perhaps matches TRBD2 (5 bases). Trimming pared 8 bases from V and 6 bases from J, leaving 10 bases between. Germline V gene lookup returns CDR1 LNHDA and CDR2 SQIVND (reference sequence). CDR3 length: 12 residues.

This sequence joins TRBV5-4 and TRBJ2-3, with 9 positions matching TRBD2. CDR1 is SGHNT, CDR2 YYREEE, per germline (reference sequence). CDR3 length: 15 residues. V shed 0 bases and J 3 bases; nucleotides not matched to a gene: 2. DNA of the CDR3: TGTGCCAGCAGCTTGGTGGCGGGAGGGACAGATACGCAGTATTTT. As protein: CASSLVAGGTDTQYF.

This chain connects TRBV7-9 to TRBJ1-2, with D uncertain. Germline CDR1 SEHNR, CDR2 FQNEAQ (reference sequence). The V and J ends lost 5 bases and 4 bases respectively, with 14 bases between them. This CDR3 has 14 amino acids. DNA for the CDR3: TGTGCCAGCAGCCCACCGGGAGGCGGCTATGGCTACACCTTC. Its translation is CASSPPGGGYGYTF.

CDR3 in DNA: TGCGCCAGCAGCCGGGAGAGAGGCCCCAGGGGGGAGCTGTTTTTT. It encodes CASSRERGPRGELFF. The V and J genes are TRBV4-1 and TRBJ2-2; TRBD2 might be the D (5 bases). This CDR3 has 15 amino acids. V shed 4 bases and J shed 8 bases, with 17 bases lying between them. Germline CDR1 and CDR2: MGHRA and YSYEKL.

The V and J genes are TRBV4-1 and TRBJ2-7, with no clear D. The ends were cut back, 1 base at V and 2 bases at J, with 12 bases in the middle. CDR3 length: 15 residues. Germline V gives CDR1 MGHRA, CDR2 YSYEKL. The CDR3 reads CASSQVETQTYEQYF. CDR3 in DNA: TGCGCCAGCAGCCAAGTGGAGACGCAAACCTACGAGCAGTACTTC.

CDR3 sequence: CASSSFGNYGYTF. The CDR3 DNA reads TGTGCCAGCAGCTCCTTCGGGAACTATGGCTACACCTTC. The chain recombines TRBV7-8 with TRBJ1-2; D is ambiguous. The germline V gene has CDR1 SGHVS and CDR2 FQNEAQ. V shed 4 bases and J shed 2 bases, with 8 bases lying between them. This CDR3 is built from 13 residues.

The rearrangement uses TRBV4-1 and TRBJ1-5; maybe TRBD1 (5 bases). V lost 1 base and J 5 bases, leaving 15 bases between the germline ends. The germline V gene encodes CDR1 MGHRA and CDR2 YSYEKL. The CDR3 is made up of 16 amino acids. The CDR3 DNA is TGCGCCAGCAGCCAAGGGGGGAGGTTATCCTATCAGCCCCAGCATTTT. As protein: CASSQGGRLSYQPQHF.

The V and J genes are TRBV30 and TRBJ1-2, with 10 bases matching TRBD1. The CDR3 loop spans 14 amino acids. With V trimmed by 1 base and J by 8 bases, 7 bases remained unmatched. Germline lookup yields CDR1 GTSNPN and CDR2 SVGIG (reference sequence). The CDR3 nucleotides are TGTGCCTGGAGTGCGCTGACAGGGGGCGGAGGCTACACCTTC. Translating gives CAWSALTGGGGYTF.

CDR3 loop: CASSSGTTTGELFF. The CDR3 region has the DNA TGTGCCAGCAGCTCCGGGACAACGACCGGGGAGCTGTTTTTT. The chain combines TRBV7-6 with TRBJ2-2, with D maybe TRBD1 (6 bases). Trimming shortened V by 4 bases and J by 5 bases, and 11 bases separated the two germline ends. The CDR3 consists of 14 residues. The germline gives CDR1 SGHVS, CDR2 FNYEAQ.